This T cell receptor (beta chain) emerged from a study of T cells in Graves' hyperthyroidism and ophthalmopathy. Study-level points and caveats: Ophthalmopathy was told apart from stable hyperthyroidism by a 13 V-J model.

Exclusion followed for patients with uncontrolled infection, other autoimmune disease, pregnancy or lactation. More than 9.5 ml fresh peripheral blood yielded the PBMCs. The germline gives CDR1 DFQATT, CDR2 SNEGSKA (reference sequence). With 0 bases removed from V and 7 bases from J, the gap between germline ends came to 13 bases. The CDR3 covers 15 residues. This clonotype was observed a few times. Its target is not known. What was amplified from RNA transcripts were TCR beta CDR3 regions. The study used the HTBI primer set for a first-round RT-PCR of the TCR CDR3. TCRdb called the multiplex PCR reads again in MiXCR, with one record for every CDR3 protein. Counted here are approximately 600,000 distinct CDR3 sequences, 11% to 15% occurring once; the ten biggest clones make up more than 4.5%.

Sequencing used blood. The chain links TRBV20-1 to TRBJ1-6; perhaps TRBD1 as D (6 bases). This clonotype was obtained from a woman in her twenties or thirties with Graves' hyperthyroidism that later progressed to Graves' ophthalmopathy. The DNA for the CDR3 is TGCAGTGCTAGAGAGTTGAAGGGGGGGAATTCACCCCTCCACTTT. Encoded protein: CSARELKGGNSPLHF.